The 10 T cell receptor beta chains listed next were all sequenced from one sample in a study of identifying expanded T cells in peripheral blood (dated by TCRdb to the late 2010s). The library was generated by the immunoSEQ multiplex PCR assay. The immuneACCESS repertoire file appears here via TCRdb, limited to in-frame rearrangements. These files lack a portion of the clones; in checked studies, under half of the deficit traces to unresolved V genes, and the cause of the others is not known. The sample records about 91,000 clones, 88% of which are singletons. Of the sample, about 3.9% is held by the ten largest clones. Sample: blood. Receptors were obtained from a person aged 18 to 75 in good health.

V is TRBV2 and J is TRBJ2-2; D gene ambiguous. V lost 7 bases, J lost 2 bases, and 14 bases lay in between. The CDR3 contains 15 residues. Germline loops: CDR1 SNHLY, CDR2 FYNNEI. The CDR3 DNA reads TGTGCCAGCAATCGGTGGGCTTCTAACACCGGGGAGCTGTTTTTT. Its protein product is CASNRWASNTGELFF.

This chain joins TRBV7-9 and TRBJ1-4, with unresolved D. Trimming took off 6 bases at V and 5 bases at J, with 7 bases between the two ends. This CDR3 comprises 12 residues. CDR1 SEHNR and CDR2 FQNEAQ come from the germline V gene (reference sequence). The CDR3: CASSEGNEKLFF. CDR3 DNA sequence: TGTGCCAGCAGTGAGGGAAATGAAAAACTGTTTTTT.

The chain couples TRBV6-4 to TRBJ2-2; D call uncertain. Germline loops: CDR1 MRHNA, CDR2 SNTAGT. The CDR3 runs to 13 residues. The V end was cut by 2 bases, the J end by 6 bases, with 7 bases between. CDR3 loop: CASSDRAAGELFF. The CDR3 region has the DNA TGTGCCAGCAGTGACAGGGCGGCCGGGGAGCTGTTTTTT.

V and J are TRBV6-1 and TRBJ2-3; possibly TRBD2 for D (6 bases). CDR3 length: 14 amino acids. Germline loops: CDR1 MNHNS, CDR2 SASEGT. V lost 3 bases and J lost 3, with 10 bases in between. CDR3 sequence: CASSEGGRTDTQYF. CDR3 bases: TGTGCCAGCAGTGAGGGTGGGAGGACAGATACGCAGTATTTT.

The rearrangement links TRBV6-1 to TRBJ2-1; TRBD1 aligns across 8 bases. Germline V gene lookup returns CDR1 MNHNS and CDR2 SASEGT. Trimming took 2 bases from V and 2 from J; bases not matched to a gene: 5. This CDR3 has 16 residues. The CDR3 DNA follows: TGTGCCAGCAGTGAAAAGACAGGGGACCCCTACAATGAGCAGTTCTTC. Amino acid sequence: CASSEKTGDPYNEQFF.

This clone was recorded once. J is TRBJ1-5 and V is TRBV18, with TRBD1 matching 7 bases. The V gene's germline CDR1 is KGHSH and CDR2 LQKENI. Losses at the gene ends were 4 bases for V and 3 bases for J; bases not matched to a gene: 6. The CDR3 contains 15 residues. CDR3 protein: CASSQYGTDNQPQHF. The CDR3 bases are TGTGCCAGCTCACAATACGGGACAGACAATCAGCCCCAGCATTTT. The full variable domain, in which reference TRBV18 and TRBJ1-5 provide the parts outside the CDR3, is NAGVMQNPRHLVRRRGQEARLRCSPMKGHSHVYWYRQLPEEGLKFMVYLQKENIIDESGMPKERFSAEFPKEGPSILRIQQVVRGDSAAYFCASSQYGTDNQPQHFGDGTRLSIL.

In DNA form, the CDR3 reads TGTGCCAGCAGTGGACCGGAGCATGAAAAACTGTTTTTT. Translated: CASSGPEHEKLFF. This chain connects TRBV9 to TRBJ1-4; D unclear. Between the trimmed V and J ends, which lost 5 bases and 6 bases, there was a span of 11 bases. Germline CDR1 reads SGDLS; CDR2 reads YYNGEE. The CDR3 has 13 amino acids. Full variable domain (rest looked up from reference TRBV9 and TRBJ1-4): DSGVTQTPKHLITATGQRVTLRCSPRSGDLSVYWYQQSLDQGLQFLIQYYNGEERAKGNILERFSAQQFPDLHSELNLSSLELGDSALYFCASSGPEHEKLFFGSGTQLSVL.

The rearrangement joins TRBV5-4 to TRBJ2-3; TRBD2 matches 7 bases. The germline gives CDR1 SGHNT, CDR2 YYREEE (reference sequence). Losses at the gene ends were 4 bases for V and 9 bases for J; bases not matched to a gene: 8. The CDR3 is 13 residues long. The CDR3 loop is CASSAAGGNTQYF. The CDR3 DNA reads as TGTGCCAGCAGCGCCGCCGGGGGGAACACGCAGTATTTT.

The V gene is TRBV28, the J gene TRBJ2-1, with 10 bases matching TRBD2. The CDR3 runs to 17 residues. V shed 2 bases, J shed 3 bases, and the junction held 7 bases outside the gene matches. Germline V gene sequence: CDR1 MDHEN, CDR2 SYDVKM. The CDR3 coding sequence is TGTGCCAGCAGTTTACCCAGCGGGGGGGCCTTCTACAATGAGCAGTTCTTC. It is translated as CASSLPSGGAFYNEQFF.

The chain carries TRBV7-9 and TRBJ2-5; D gene uncertain. The CDR3 runs 12 residues. The V gene lost 4 bases and the J gene lost 5 bases, with 8 bases spanning the gap. Germline-derived CDR1 and CDR2 are SEHNR and FQNEAQ (reference sequence). CDR3 loop: CASSSERETQYF. As DNA, the CDR3 is TGTGCCAGCAGCTCGGAAAGGGAGACCCAGTACTTC.